This T cell receptor beta chain was identified in a study of T cell responses to AZD1222 COVID-19 vaccine. Study-level results: Donors were mostly white British, more females; clonal diversity possibly underestimated. Repertoires were obtained solely post-peak T cell response.

Measured with immunoSEQ multiplex PCR; TCRdb has only the in-frame clones, and not every one. In the table there are some 170,000 clones, approximately 88% of which are singletons. In regard to this clone: Its antigen is not identified.

With 1 base removed from V and 6 bases from J, the gap between germline ends came to 12 bases. Germline V gives CDR1 SGHTA, CDR2 FQGNSA. The CDR3 length is 14 residues. This chain joins TRBV7-2 and TRBJ1-1; D unresolved. The receptor was derived from an adult in good health. Sequences were derived from peripheral blood, sampled on day 0 of AZD1222 vaccination. This CDR3 reads CASSLGALGPEAFF. CDR3 nucleotides: TGTGCCAGCAGCTTAGGAGCCTTAGGCCCTGAAGCTTTCTTT.